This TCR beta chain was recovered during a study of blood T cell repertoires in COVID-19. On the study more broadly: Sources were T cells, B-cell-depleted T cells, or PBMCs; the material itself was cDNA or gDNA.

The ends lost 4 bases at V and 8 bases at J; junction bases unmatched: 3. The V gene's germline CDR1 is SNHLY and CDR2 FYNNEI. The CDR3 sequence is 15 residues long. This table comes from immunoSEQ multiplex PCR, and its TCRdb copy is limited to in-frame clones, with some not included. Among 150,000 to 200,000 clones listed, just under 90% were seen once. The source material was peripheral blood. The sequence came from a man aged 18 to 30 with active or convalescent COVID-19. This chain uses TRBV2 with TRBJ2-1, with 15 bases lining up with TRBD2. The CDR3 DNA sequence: TGTGCCAGCAGTGGGACTAGCGGGGGGGCGGATGAGCAGTTCTTC. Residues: CASSGTSGGADEQFF.